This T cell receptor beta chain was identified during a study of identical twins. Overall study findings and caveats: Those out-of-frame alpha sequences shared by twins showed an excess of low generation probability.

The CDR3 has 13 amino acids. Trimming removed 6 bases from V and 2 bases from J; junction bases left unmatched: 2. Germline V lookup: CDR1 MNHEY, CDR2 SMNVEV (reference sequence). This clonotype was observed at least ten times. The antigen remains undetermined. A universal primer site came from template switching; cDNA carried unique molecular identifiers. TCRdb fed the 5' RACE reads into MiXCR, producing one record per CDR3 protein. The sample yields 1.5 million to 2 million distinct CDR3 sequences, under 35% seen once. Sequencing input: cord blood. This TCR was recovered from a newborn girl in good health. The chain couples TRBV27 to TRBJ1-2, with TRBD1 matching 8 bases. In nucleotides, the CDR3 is TGTGCCAGCAGGGACAGGGCGAACTATGGCTACACCTTC. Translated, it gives CASRDRANYGYTF.